This TCR beta chain was obtained from a study of vaccination and CD4 T cells after COVID-19. The V gene lost 6 bases and the J gene lost 8 bases, with 24 bases spanning the gap. The germline V gene encodes CDR1 MNHNS and CDR2 SASEGT. The CDR3 length is 16 residues. This clonotype appeared a few times. Its antigen remains unidentified. The treatment here: roughly 10-day PBMC culture with coronavirus spike peptide pools or control peptides (ViraFEST assay). It was with 8.5 to 10 IU/ml IL-2 and 9.5 to 10 ug/ml peptide pools that approximately 2 million PBMCs per well were cultured. Half the growth medium was swapped for new IL-2 medium on days 3 and 7. The study sequenced cultured CD4+ T cell DNA using the Oncomine TCR Beta short-read assay. The source of extracted genomic DNA was cultured CD4+ T cells. TCRdb used MiXCR to reprocess the PCR reads, holding one entry per CDR3 protein. The sample lists 20,000 or so distinct CDR3 sequences; about 44% were seen once.

The sample in question was CD4+ T cells from blood, cultured in vitro, obtained after SARS-CoV-2 vaccination. This receptor was identified in a human donor who had recovered from COVID-19. The V call is TRBV6-1, the J call TRBJ2-3, with D perhaps being TRBD1 or TRBD2 (6 bases each). DNA for the CDR3: TGTGCCAGCAGCCGGGGGCTCCGATTCGGGTCGGGTACGCAGTATTTT. Translation gives CASSRGLRFGSGTQYF.